The 32 T cell receptor delta chains presented below share a single source sample, sequenced in a study of γδ T cells in repeated Plasmodium falciparum infection. TCRdb re-called the multiplex PCR reads with CATT. Of about 51,000 delta-chain clones listed, about 2% are singletons. Vgamma9/Vdelta2+ and Vdelta2-negative gammadelta T cells were flow-sorted from PBMC for bulk sequencing. The sequenced sample was gamma-delta T cells from blood. The receptors come from a pool of human donors (malaria-infected and uninfected, not separated).

This clone came up many times. The chain has TRDV1 and TRDJ1; no firm D call. CDR3 length: 17 residues. V lost 1 base to trimming and J lost 11 bases, with 26 bases between them. The V gene's germline CDR1 is TSWWSYY and CDR2 QGS. CDR3 nucleotide sequence: TGTGCTCTTGGGGAACGAAACCACTCCACACCCTTAAATCCCCTCATCTTT. Translating gives CALGERNHSTPLNPLIF.

This clone was counted only a few times. The protein recorded in TCRdb matches a much larger clone and deviates from this DNA's translation at residue 5, suggesting a read error; the protein here is obtained by translating the DNA. The rearrangement uses TRDV1 and TRDJ1; possibly TRDD2 for D (9 bases). Germline matching of the DNA provided the J gene here, since TCRdb leaves it blank. Germline CDR1 reads TSWWSYY; CDR2 reads QGS. The CDR3 has 27 amino acids. V shed 4 bases and J shed 0 bases, with 48 bases lying between them. The DNA for the CDR3 is TGTGCTCTTGGGGGACTAATACCCAAATTTTTACTCCTTCCTACTTGGGTGGGGGATCGTTACACCGATAAACTCATCTTT. It encodes CALGGLIPKFLLLPTWVGDRYTDKLIF.

Only a few counts were recorded for this clone. A far larger clone is one base from this, pointing to a likely read error. Other DNA sequences in the same sample also yield this CDR3. The rearrangement links TRDV1 to TRDJ1; unclear D gene. The J gene is not listed in TCRdb, so it was assigned here from a DNA match to germline. V gave up 1 base and J gave up 5 bases, with 20 bases separating them. The CDR3 runs to 17 residues. CDR1 and CDR2 (germline): TSWWSYY, QGS. CDR3 sequence (DNA): TGTGCTCTTGGGGAACCTATAAAACGCCGTTACGCTGATAAACTCATCTTT. This codes for CALGEPIKRRYADKLIF.

Details on this clone: This likely traces to a read error, being one base from a far larger clone. This sample includes further DNA sequences coding for the same CDR3. The chain carries TRDV3 and TRDJ1; 9 nucleotides align to TRDD3. The J gene was missing in TCRdb and was found by matching the end of the DNA to germline. The CDR3 consists of 21 residues. Germline CDR1 is TVYSNPD and CDR2 is GDNSRS (reference sequence). The trim removed 1 base at V and 0 bases at J, leaving 24 bases unmatched. CDR3 nucleotides: TGTGCCTTTACCTACCCCTCCTATTGGGGGATAGCATCCTTGTACACCGATAAACTCATCTTT. Protein product: CAFTYPSYWGIASLYTDKLIF.

At least ten counts were recorded for this clone. V and J are TRDV1 and TRDJ1; D possibly corresponds to TRDD3 (7 bases). The CDR3 spans 23 residues. Germline V gives CDR1 TSWWSYY, CDR2 QGS. The germline V and J ends were trimmed by 5 bases and 1 base, with 38 bases remaining between them. CDR3 DNA: TGTGCTCTTGGGCTATCGAGCCCCCCTCCTACTCTTTGGGGGACGACCCTCACCGATAAACTCATCTTT. It encodes CALGLSSPPPTLWGTTLTDKLIF.

This clone has a count of ten or more. The chain joins TRDV1 to TRDJ1, with D possibly being TRDD3 (6 bases). Germline matching of the DNA provided the J gene here, since TCRdb leaves it blank. Germline CDR1 and CDR2: TSWWSYY and QGS. The CDR3 contains 16 residues. V was cut by 0 bases and J by 6 bases, with 17 bases left in between. CDR3 sequence reads: CALGELWAQGGNKLIF. The DNA for the CDR3 is TGTGCTCTTGGGGAACTTTGGGCCCAAGGGGGAAATAAACTCATCTTT.

The rearrangement links TRDV2 to TRDJ3, with 9 nucleotides matching TRDD3. TCRdb carries no J gene annotation; the J gene was assigned here by matching the DNA with germline. Germline CDR1 GEAIGNYY, CDR2 EKD. Losses at the gene ends were 1 base for V and 0 bases for J; bases not matched to a gene: 9. This CDR3 region has 20 residues. As DNA, the CDR3 is TGTGCCTGTGACACAATTACACTGGGGGACACCTCCTGGGACACCCGACAGATGTTTTTC. This gives the protein CACDTITLGDTSWDTRQMFF.

With regard to this clone: A far more abundant clone sits one base away, making this likely a read error. Other DNA sequences in the same sample also yield this CDR3. The V call is TRDV1, the J call TRDJ1; a weak D match, TRDD3 (5 bases). This CDR3 is built from 15 residues. V lost 5 bases to trimming and J lost 5 bases, with 18 bases between them. From germline, CDR1 is TSWWSYY and CDR2 QGS. CDR3 coding DNA: TGTGCTCTTGGGTCCACTTATCCGCTGGGTGATAAACTCATCTTT. Translating gives CALGSTYPLGDKLIF.

This clone was counted only a few times. The sample has other DNA sequences that encode this CDR3 too. The V and J genes are TRDV1 and TRDJ1; 12 bases fit TRDD3. The J gene was not available in TCRdb and was assigned here by matching the DNA to germline segments. V dropped 0 bases and J dropped 6; count of bases not matched to a gene: 35. The CDR3 extends over 26 amino acids. The germline CDR1 and CDR2 sequences are TSWWSYY and QGS. CDR3 amino acids: CALGELPGLWATYWGILSTHIYKLIF. CDR3 sequence (DNA): TGTGCTCTTGGGGAACTTCCTGGTTTGTGGGCGACATACTGGGGGATACTGTCGACGCACATATATAAACTCATCTTT.

This clone was observed a few times. TCRdb's entry gives the protein of a much larger clone, which mismatches this DNA's translation at residue 17, likely from a read error; the protein reported here is translated from the DNA. The chain couples TRDV1 to TRDJ1, with 10 bases that match TRDD3. The J gene is absent in TCRdb and was assigned here via DNA matching to germline. The CDR3 runs to 23 residues. Germline CDR1 TSWWSYY, CDR2 QGS. The V and J ends lost 4 bases and 0 bases, in that order; junction bases with no gene match: 26. The CDR3 coding sequence is TGTGCTCTTGGGGCACCCTATGAATTCCTACTCTGGGGGATAGGAGCTCACACCGATAAACTCATCTTT. It is translated as CALGAPYEFLLWGIGAHTDKLIF.

At least ten counts were recorded for this clone. The protein TCRdb lists belongs to a much larger clone and differs from this DNA's translation at residue 9, which points to a read error; the protein shown is made from the DNA. The chain combines TRDV1 with TRDJ1, with D tentatively TRDD3 (6 bases). The germline V and J ends were trimmed by 5 bases and 6 bases, with 31 bases remaining between them. Germline V gene data show CDR1 as TSWWSYY and CDR2 as QGS. The length of the CDR3 is 19 residues. The CDR3 coding sequence is TGTGCTCTTGGGAAGGCCATATTCCCACTCGGCTGGGGATGGAATAAACTCATCTTT. Amino acid sequence: CALGKAIFPLGWGWNKLIF.

This clone was detected many times. TCRdb has a much larger clone's protein, which differs at residue 11 from the translation of this DNA, likely because of a read error; what is shown is the protein translated from the DNA. The CDR3 protein is CASFLPPHGDAGYTDKLIF. DNA for the CDR3: TGTGCCTCCTTTCTTCCTCCACACGGGGATGCTGGGTACACCGATAAACTCATCTTT. This chain joins TRDV3 and TRDJ1, with D perhaps TRDD2 or TRDD3 (6 bases each). V was shortened by 4 bases and J by 0 bases, with 30 bases between the two germline ends. The CDR3 contains 19 residues. Germline loops: CDR1 TVYSNPD, CDR2 GDNSRS (reference sequence). The entire variable domain, with the rest obtained from reference TRDV3 and TRDJ1, is as follows: CDKVTQSSPDQTVASGSEVVLLCTYDTVYSNPDLFWYRIRPDYSFQFVFYGDNSRSEGADFTQGRFSVKHILTQKAFHLVISPVRTEDSATYYCASFLPPHGDAGYTDKLIFGKGTRVTVEP.

This clone was observed a few times. A read error likely explains why the TCRdb protein, taken from a much larger clone, differs from this DNA's translation at residue 9; the protein shown is translated from the DNA. In DNA form, the CDR3 reads TGTGCTCTTGGGGAATTTAAGCAGCGTACCTACCTGAGGGTCACCGATAAACTCATCTTT. The encoded protein is CALGEFKQRTYLRVTDKLIF. The J gene is TRDJ1, the V gene TRDV1, with D perhaps matching TRDD2 (5 bases). Since TCRdb gives no J gene, matching the DNA to germline was used here to assign it. The CDR3 is 20 amino acids. Germline V lookup: CDR1 TSWWSYY, CDR2 QGS. Trimming took 2 bases from V and 1 from J, leaving 26 bases between them.

Comments on this clone: A far larger clone is a single base away, which makes a read error likely. Other DNA sequences from this sample encode an identical CDR3 as well. The V call is TRDV1, the J call TRDJ1, with 12 bases fitting TRDD3. TCRdb is silent on the J gene; assignment here came from matching the DNA to germline. CDR1 TSWWSYY and CDR2 QGS come from the germline V gene. The CDR3 is made up of 20 amino acids. CDR3 coding DNA: TGTGCCCTTGGGGAACCATTGCCGACTCCAACTGGGGGATACCGCGATAAACTCATCTTT. It codes for CALGEPLPTPTGGYRDKLIF.

This clone was seen ten or more times. TCRdb's listed protein matches a much larger clone and diverges from this DNA's translation at residue 6, likely through a read error; the protein shown comes from the DNA. The chain employs TRDV3 and TRDJ1; TRDD3 matches at 10 bases. The J gene, not given by TCRdb, was assigned here from a germline match of the nucleotide sequence. CDR3 size: 19 residues. The trim removed 3 bases at V and 0 bases at J, leaving 19 bases unmatched. Germline loops: CDR1 TVYSNPD, CDR2 GDNSRS (reference sequence). The CDR3 DNA reads TGTGCCTTCCCCCCCTCCCTGTTTGGGGGATACTCGGACACCGATAAACTCATCTTT. Translation gives CAFPPSLFGGYSDTDKLIF.

This clone was seen a handful of times. Translating this DNA gives a protein that differs at residue 8 from the TCRdb one, which belongs to a much larger clone; a read error is likely, and the protein shown is this translation. CDR3 bases: TGTGCTCTTAGAGGAGGGGGATGCCCTGGGATACTGGGGTACACCGATAAACTCATCTTT. Protein product: CALRGGGCPGILGYTDKLIF. The V and J genes are TRDV1 and TRDJ1, with TRDD3 identical over 7 bases. TCRdb lists no J gene, so it was determined here by aligning the DNA to germline. The germline gives CDR1 TSWWSYY, CDR2 QGS. Trimming at V came to 8 bases and at J to 0 bases, leaving 24 bases not matched to a gene. This CDR3 contains 20 residues.

This clone was counted between two and nine times. This chain uses TRDV2 with TRDJ1; D perhaps matches TRDD3 (6 bases). Assignment of the J gene here rests on matching the DNA to germline, because TCRdb gives none. The CDR3 runs 16 residues. CDR1 and CDR2 from the germline V gene are GEAIGNYY and EKD. V was pared by 5 bases and J by 0 bases, with 18 bases between. The CDR3 DNA sequence: TGTGCCTGTGGGCCCGGGGATTCGTCGTACACCGATAAACTCATCTTT. It yields the protein CACGPGDSSYTDKLIF.

As for this clone: A single base is all that separates this from a far larger clone, so a read error is likely. Other DNA variants within this sample encode the same CDR3. The chain uses TRDV1 and TRDJ1, with a tentative D call TRDD2 (8 bases). Germline V gives CDR1 TSWWSYY, CDR2 QGS. The length of the CDR3 is 29 residues. The CDR3 region is CALGELDTYSSYKWIYWGSRTKKTDKLIF. In DNA form, the CDR3 reads TGTGCTCTTGGGGAACTTGACACCTACTCTTCCTACAAGTGGATTTACTGGGGATCCCGTACAAAAAAAACCGATAAACTCATCTTC.

This clone was recorded many times. For this DNA, TCRdb reports the protein of a much larger clone, which diverges at residue 12, most likely from a read error; the protein presented here is translated directly from the DNA. The J gene is TRDJ1, the V gene TRDV3, with D possibly matching TRDD3 (6 bases). Germline V gives CDR1 TVYSNPD, CDR2 GDNSRS (reference sequence). The CDR3 runs 16 residues. As DNA, the CDR3 is TGTGCCTTCAAATACTGGGTCTTTTTTTCGACCGAGAAACTCATCTTT. It is translated as CAFKYWVFFSTEKLIF. Combining the CDR3 with reference TRDV3 and TRDJ1 gives the whole variable domain CDKVTQSSPDQTVASGSEVVLLCTYDTVYSNPDLFWYRIRPDYSFQFVFYGDNSRSEGADFTQGRFSVKHILTQKAFHLVISPVRTEDSATYYCAFKYWVFFSTEKLIFGKGTRVTVEP.

This clone has more than one count but fewer than ten. For this DNA, TCRdb reports the protein of a much larger clone, which diverges at residue 6, most likely from a read error; the protein presented here is translated directly from the DNA. The V and J genes are TRDV1 and TRDJ1; D unclear. No J gene is reported in TCRdb; it was inferred here by comparing the DNA with germline. Germline CDR1 is TSWWSYY and CDR2 is QGS. V lost 2 bases to trimming and J lost 9 bases, with 10 bases between them. This CDR3 has 12 amino acids. CDR3 DNA sequence: TGTGCTCTTGGGGAATCCCGAGGCGAACTCATCTTT. Protein sequence: CALGESRGELIF.

As concerns this clone: TCRdb lists the protein of a much larger clone for this DNA, which differs at residue 5, so this is likely a read error; the protein given here is translated from the DNA itself. V is TRAV38-2/DV8 and J is TRDJ1, with TRDD3 matching 10 bases. The J gene, left out of TCRdb, was set here by checking the DNA against germline. The CDR3 has 21 residues. Germline CDR1 TSESDYY, CDR2 QEAYKQQN. Trimming removed 4 bases from V and 3 bases from J; junction bases left unmatched: 24. CDR3 bases: TGTGCTTATAGGGGCGCGACCCCGCCTGGCCTGGGGGATAACTTCGCCGATAAACTCATCTTT. It yields the protein CAYRGATPPGLGDNFADKLIF.

About this clone: The TCRdb protein, from a much larger clone, departs from this DNA's translation at residue 11, likely by read error; the protein shown derives from the DNA. The rearrangement links TRDV1 to TRDJ1; 11 bases map to TRDD3. Here the J gene came from matching the DNA to germline, since TCRdb omits it. V gave up 2 bases and J gave up 8 bases; unmatched junction bases: 22. The germline CDR1 and CDR2 sequences are TSWWSYY and QGS. CDR3 length: 20 residues. The CDR3 here is CALGEASVSLIGGYAIKLIF. As DNA, the CDR3 is TGTGCTCTTGGGGAAGCCTCTGTCTCCCTCATTGGGGGATACGCGATCAAACTCATCTTT.

This clone was seen a handful of times. The TCRdb protein, from a much larger clone, departs from this DNA's translation at residue 16, likely by read error; the protein shown derives from the DNA. The chain has TRDV1 and TRDJ1, with 12 bases fitting TRDD3. The J gene, missing from TCRdb, was assigned here through DNA to germline matching. This CDR3 comprises 20 residues. In germline, CDR1 is TSWWSYY, CDR2 QGS. Trimming at V came to 1 base and at J to 6 bases, leaving 18 bases not matched to a gene. The CDR3 reads CALGEPLPTPTGGYRNKLIF. The CDR3 nucleotides read TGTGCTCTTGGGGAACCATTGCCGACTCCAACTGGGGGATACCGCAATAAACTCATCTTT.

In its sample, this clone was seen many times. The chain links TRDV1 to TRDJ1; D is perhaps TRDD3 (8 bases). Between the trimmed V and J ends, which lost 1 base and 2 bases, there was a span of 32 bases. The CDR3 has 22 residues. Germline CDR1 reads TSWWSYY; CDR2 reads QGS. CDR3 sequence (DNA): TGTGCTCTTGGGGAACCGGTCCTTCCTGCCTACTGGGGGTTGAGTTGTACCGATAAACTCATCTTT. This gives the protein CALGEPVLPAYWGLSCTDKLIF.

This clone was detected only a few times. A far larger clone is only one base removed, so a read error is likely. Within the sample, other DNA sequences also encode this same CDR3. The V and J genes are TRAV36/DV7 and TRDJ1, with TRDD3 matching 10 bases. Since TCRdb gives no J gene, matching the DNA to germline was used here to assign it. J gave up 5 bases and V 0 bases, and 13 bases lay outside the gene matches. This CDR3 has 17 residues. Germline lookup yields CDR1 VTNFRS and CDR2 LTSSGIE (reference sequence). The CDR3 loop is CAVEARGDTTADDKLIF. The CDR3 coding sequence is TGTGCTGTGGAGGCCCGGGGGGATACGACGGCGGATGATAAACTCATCTTT.

This clone occurred a few times. TCRdb has a much larger clone's protein, which differs at residue 12 from the translation of this DNA, likely because of a read error; what is shown is the protein translated from the DNA. The chain joins TRDV1 to TRDJ1; the D gene is possibly TRDD3 (6 bases). The J gene, missing from TCRdb, was assigned here through DNA to germline matching. The CDR3 spans 22 residues. Trimming pared 0 bases from V and 0 bases from J, leaving 29 bases between. CDR1 and CDR2 (germline): TSWWSYY, QGS. CDR3: CALGELCPHLLVDTIYTDKLIF. Written as DNA, the CDR3 is TGTGCTCTTGGGGAACTCTGCCCTCATCTACTGGTGGATACCATATACACCGATAAACTCATCTTT.

This clone was detected many times. A single base is all that separates this from a far larger clone, so a read error is likely. The same CDR3 can be traced to other DNA sequences in this sample. The chain joins TRDV2 to TRDJ1; 12 bases map to TRDD3. Here the J gene came from matching the DNA to germline, since TCRdb omits it. Germline V gene lookup returns CDR1 GEAIGNYY and CDR2 EKD. V lost 1 base, J lost 0 bases, and 26 bases stayed unmatched. CDR3 length: 24 residues. CDR3 sequence: CACDTLPGGYADAQPKLYTDKLIF. In DNA, the CDR3 is TGTGCCTGTGACACTCTTCCTGGGGGATACGCGGATGCACAACCCAAACTGTACACCGATAAACTCATCTTT.

A few counts support this clone. The TCRdb protein comes from a much larger clone and disagrees with this DNA's translation at residue 3, likely due to a read error; the protein given here is derived from the DNA. The chain couples TRDV2 to TRDJ1, with 9 bases identical to TRDD3. Since TCRdb gives no J gene, matching the DNA to germline was used here to assign it. Per germline, CDR1 GEAIGNYY and CDR2 EKD. The CDR3 is 15 residues long. CDR3 residues: CARDLLGELTDKLIF. The DNA for the CDR3 is TGTGCCCGTGACTTACTGGGGGAGCTCACCGATAAACTCATCTTT.

This clone was recorded a few times. A far larger clone is one nucleotide away, so this likely arose from a read error. Other DNA sequences within the sample encode an identical CDR3. The chain joins TRDV3 to TRDJ1, with a tentative D call TRDD3 (10 bases). The V end was cut by 3 bases, the J end by 5 bases, with 40 bases between. The germline V gene has CDR1 TVYSNPD and CDR2 GDNSRS (reference sequence). The CDR3 has 21 residues. The CDR3 nucleotides are TGTGCCTTAGCTTGGCCTTCCTCCCCGTACTGGGGGATCCTTCCTACGGATAAACTCATCTTT. It specifies CALAWPSSPYWGILPTDKLIF.

This clone has more than one count but fewer than ten. This DNA translates differently at residue 13 from the TCRdb protein, which is that of a much larger clone; a read error is likely, and the protein shown is the DNA's own translation. For the CDR3, the DNA is TGTGCCTGTGACACCGTGGGGATTGATTCCTGGGACGCCCGACAGATGTTTTTC. It specifies CACDTVGIDSWDARQMFF. The chain employs TRDV2 and TRDJ3, with a tentative D call TRDD3 (6 bases). The J gene is not listed in TCRdb, so it was assigned here from a DNA match to germline. Germline V CDR1 and CDR2: GEAIGNYY, EKD. The CDR3 has 18 residues.

Turning to this clone: The protein that TCRdb holds for this DNA derives from a much larger clone and differs from the translated DNA at residue 14, which likely indicates a read error; the protein shown here is translated from the DNA. This sequence joins TRDV1 and TRDJ1, with 7 nucleotides matching TRDD3. No J gene was available from TCRdb, and it was assigned here by a germline match of the DNA. The CDR3 is 21 amino acids. CDR1 TSWWSYY and CDR2 QGS come from the germline V gene. V was pared by 5 bases and J by 0 bases, with 24 bases of the junction left unmatched. The CDR3 DNA sequence: TGTGCTCTTGGGATAACTGTCCAGATCGCTGGGGGGCTAAGCTACACCGATAAACTCATCTTT. Residues: CALGITVQIAGGLSYTDKLIF.

This clone was observed many times. Only one base separates this from a far larger clonotype, so it likely reflects a read error. This same CDR3 is encoded by further DNA sequences in the sample. J is TRDJ1 and V is TRDV3, with TRDD3 identical over 12 bases. The J gene was missing in TCRdb and was found by matching the end of the DNA to germline. Germline CDR1 and CDR2: TVYSNPD and GDNSRS (reference sequence). The CDR3 has 24 residues. V lost 1 base and J lost 8; bases outside the gene matches: 38. In DNA form, the CDR3 reads TGTGCCTTTAAGGGGGGGCCTTCCGCCGGTATAAAAACTCCCGTATACTGGGGGATACAAAAACTCATCTTT. Encoded protein: CAFKGGPSAGIKTPVYWGIQKLIF. Looking up the rest from reference TRDV3 and TRDJ1 gives the full variable domain: CDKVTQSSPDQTVASGSEVVLLCTYDTVYSNPDLFWYRIRPDYSFQFVFYGDNSRSEGADFTQGRFSVKHILTQKAFHLVISPVRTEDSATYYCAFKGGPSAGIKTPVYWGIQKLIFGKGTRVTVEP.